This is a list of T cell receptor beta chains from one sample in a study of blood T cell repertoires in COVID-19. Here immunoSEQ multiplex PCR was the method, and the copy in TCRdb shows in-frame clones only, minus some. The sample lists nearly 80,000 clones; 90% were seen once. Sequencing input: peripheral blood. The origin of the receptors is a woman of 80 years or more with acute or convalescent COVID-19. Each CDR3 is given with its conserved first and last residue.

v_call cdr3_aa
TRBV3-1/TRBV3-2 CASSLGGLGTDTQYF
TRBV7-9 CASQTGASEKLFF
TRBV9 CASSGSGTGGYGYTF
TRBV19 CASTGRGAGNTIYF
TRBV6-5 CASSYSMWAMEQYF
TRBV7-2 CASSFPVGGYGYTF
TRBV7-3 CASSENLDTQYF
TRBV28 CASSRGGRPYEQYF
TRBV7-2 CASSLAHSGDPNEQFF
TRBV3-1/TRBV3-2 CASSLQGSNEKLFF
TRBV7-2 CASSPGQASSGNTIYF
TRBV19 CAIPKPGQGFNEQFF
TRBV7-7 CASGDESLGGEKLFF
TRBV7-9 CASSPRQGKGEKLFF
TRBV5-6 CASSLVAGGEENYGYTF
TRBV2 CASSAEVGYTF
TRBV7-9 CAIGQSGNVLTF
TRBV3-1/TRBV3-2 CASSQYHQVRTGTRGSPLHF
TRBV29-1 CSAKGQYNEQFF
TRBV6-5 CASSWSRLAGPGELFF
TRBV9 CASSAPGQSSYNEQFF
TRBV7-9 CASSLADRGRGYTF
TRBV19 CATKGMGNQPQHF
TRBV9 CASSVGIEGGGELFF
TRBV7-9 CASRGRERVEQFF
TRBV7-8 CASSPGQGAITGELFF
TRBV27 CASSLSMARSYNEQFF
TRBV4-1 CASSQVMDRGPYTYGYTF
TRBV5-4 CASSLRTAFNEKLFF
TRBV18 CASSLTDSYGYTF
TRBV6-5 CASRGGGDYGYTF
TRBV7-9 CASSPQGDSNQPQHF
TRBV9 CASSSSSPGLAGAGETQYF
TRBV3-1/TRBV3-2 CASSQGTTGAEQYF
TRBV18 CASSPRAGGLYNEQFF
TRBV23-1 CASSQSKLAGGHDREPDPTGELFF
TRBV6-2/TRBV6-3 CASSYPTGGVTDTQYF
TRBV5-8 CASSLSPGQGGETQYF
TRBV5-1 CASSLRGQLSYNSPLHF
TRBV7-8 CASSLVGTASTRGYEQYF
TRBV3-1/TRBV3-2 CASSQPSGGAGTGELFF
TRBV3-1/TRBV3-2 CASSHHQAQGVGEQYF
TRBV10-3 CAISESMGTLGSYEQYF
TRBV11-3 CASSGNRGTDGTYEQYF
TRBV5-1 CASCRDWAYEQYF
TRBV5-1 CASSSGGSGGDTQYF
TRBV7-9 CASRPGTGLNSPLHF
TRBV19 CASSGDSGSYNEQFF
TRBV12-3/TRBV12-4 CASSFQGAYGYTF
TRBV5-1 CASSLAWGQGDNEQFF